This T cell receptor (beta chain) was identified during a study of shared T cell receptors in the human thymus. Some clones are missing from TCRdb's copy, which holds only in-frame ones; the method was immunoSEQ multiplex PCR. The sample has about 400,000 clones; 95% are singletons. CDR1 and CDR2 (germline): SEHNR, FQNEAQ (reference sequence). V dropped 1 base and J dropped 0 bases, with 9 bases sitting between them. The CDR3 length is 16 residues. The chain has TRBV7-9 and TRBJ2-2; D ambiguous. This receptor was obtained from a human donor. Sequencing was carried out using thymocytes. This CDR3 is CASSLGAATNTGELFF. CDR3 DNA sequence: TGTGCCAGCAGCTTAGGGGCGGCCACGAACACCGGGGAGCTGTTTTTT.